Listed here are 13 T cell receptor beta chains from one sample, sequenced in a study of CD8 T cells in Susac syndrome. When the RNA was reverse transcribed, random hexamers were used with an input of roughly 0.45 to 1 ug. Each CDR3 protein is one row after TCRdb ran MiXCR on the immunoSEQ multiplex PCR reads. The data contain around 280,000 distinct CDR3 sequences, 92% of them seen just once; the ten biggest clones take up about 0.063%. The sample comprised CD4+ T cells from PBMCs. The source is a human donor with multiple sclerosis.

The V and J genes are TRBV7-2 and TRBJ2-5, with TRBD2 identical over 8 bases. The ends lost 0 bases at V and 4 bases at J; junction bases unmatched: 7. The CDR3 is 16 amino acids. CDR1 is SGHTA and CDR2 is FQGNSA in the germline V gene. CDR3 bases: TGTGCCAGCAGCTTAGCGCAGGCGGGGGGAGGAGAGACCCAGTACTTC. Translating it yields CASSLAQAGGGETQYF.

V usage is TRBV2 and J usage is TRBJ2-2, with D perhaps matching TRBD2 (6 bases). This CDR3 has 14 amino acids. CDR1 SNHLY and CDR2 FYNNEI come from the germline V gene. V was clipped by 5 bases and J by 4 bases, with 11 bases between them. The CDR3 bases are TGTGCCAGCAGTTTGACTAGATCCACCGGGGAGCTGTTTTTT. Protein: CASSLTRSTGELFF.

The J gene is TRBJ2-5, the V gene TRBV7-9, with 8 bases identical to TRBD1. Germline V gene lookup returns CDR1 SEHNR and CDR2 FQNEAQ (reference sequence). The V and J ends lost 4 bases and 1 base, in that order; junction bases with no gene match: 8. The CDR3 consists of 16 residues. This CDR3 reads CASSSKGQGAQETQYF. DNA for the CDR3: TGTGCCAGCAGCTCCAAGGGGCAGGGGGCCCAAGAGACCCAGTACTTC.

V is TRBV20-1 and J is TRBJ1-2, with a weak D call TRBD1 (6 bases). The CDR3 covers 15 residues. V lost 1 base to trimming and J lost 5 bases, with 17 bases between them. CDR1 is DFQATT and CDR2 is SNEGSKA in the germline V gene (reference sequence). The CDR3: CSARVPNGGLYGYTF. In DNA, the CDR3 is TGCAGTGCTAGAGTCCCAAACGGGGGCCTATATGGCTACACCTTC.

This clonotype was seen more than once but under ten times. The V and J genes are TRBV30 and TRBJ2-7; D is undetermined. V was shortened by 2 bases and J by 4 bases, with 6 bases between the two germline ends. The CDR3 contains 11 residues. The V gene's germline CDR1 is GTSNPN and CDR2 SVGIG (reference sequence). CDR3 sequence reads: CAWSPGYEQYF. The CDR3 nucleotides are TGTGCCTGGAGTCCCGGGTACGAGCAGTACTTC.

V usage is TRBV11-3 and J usage is TRBJ2-1; D gene unclear. The CDR3 contains 15 residues. Germline values: CDR1 SGHNT, CDR2 YENEEA. V lost 2 bases and J lost 8, with 16 bases in between. The CDR3 coding sequence is TGTGCCAGCAGCTTACCGGGCCCCGAGGAAGATGAGCAGTTCTTC. Protein sequence: CASSLPGPEEDEQFF.

J is TRBJ1-6 and V is TRBV19; the match to TRBD1 covers 8 bases. The trim removed 1 base at V and 7 bases at J, leaving 3 bases unmatched. Germline CDR1 and CDR2: LNHDA and SQIVND (reference sequence). The CDR3 has 15 residues. The CDR3 sequence is CASSIGWTGNSPLHF. The DNA of the CDR3 is TGTGCCAGTAGTATAGGGTGGACAGGGAATTCACCCCTCCACTTT.

CDR3: CASSVGGGDEQFF. CDR3 DNA: TGTGCCAGCAGTGTAGGGGGGGGAGATGAGCAGTTCTTC. The chain is built from TRBV2 and TRBJ2-1; D perhaps matches TRBD2 (7 bases). This CDR3 comprises 13 residues. Trimming left V 4 bases short and J 8 bases short, with 12 bases between. Germline CDR1 is SNHLY and CDR2 is FYNNEI.

The gene calls are TRBV6-1 and TRBJ1-2; D is perhaps TRBD1 (5 bases). Germline V gene data show CDR1 as MNHNS and CDR2 as SASEGT. The CDR3 has 14 residues. The ends were cut back, 8 bases at V and 6 bases at J, with 19 bases in the middle. CDR3 residues: CASLRDLRSHGYTF. DNA for the CDR3: TGTGCCAGCCTACGGGACCTAAGAAGTCATGGCTACACCTTC.

The rearrangement uses TRBV20-1 and TRBJ1-5; D is unclear. There are 13 residues in the CDR3. V dropped 1 base and J dropped 4 bases, with 8 bases sitting between them. In germline, CDR1 is DFQATT, CDR2 SNEGSKA (reference sequence). The CDR3, as DNA: TGCAGTGCTAGAGGGCGGGGAAATCAGCCCCAGCATTTT. Translation gives CSARGRGNQPQHF.

A single count supports this clonotype. The gene calls are TRBV5-1 and TRBJ2-5, with D unresolved. Trimming removed 5 bases at V and 1 base at J, with 9 bases between. The CDR3 runs 13 residues. Germline values: CDR1 SGHRS, CDR2 YFSETQ. Written as DNA, the CDR3 is TGCGCCAGCAGGGCGAACTTCCAAGAGACCCAGTACTTC. It codes for CASRANFQETQYF.

The chain is built from TRBV7-9 and TRBJ2-7; D perhaps matches TRBD2 (5 bases). V shed 5 bases and J shed 4 bases, with 12 bases lying between them. This CDR3 has 13 residues. Germline-derived CDR1 and CDR2 are SEHNR and FQNEAQ (reference sequence). CDR3 DNA sequence: TGTGCCAGCAGCCCTCCCGGGGATTACGAGCAGTACTTC. Residues: CASSPPGDYEQYF.

This clonotype occurred a few times. V gene TRBV4-2 combines with J gene TRBJ2-3; weak D call: TRBD2 (7 bases). Trimming removed 1 base at V and 5 bases at J, with 19 bases between. The germline V gene encodes CDR1 LGHNA and CDR2 YNFKEQ. CDR3 size: 17 residues. DNA of the CDR3: TGTGCCAGCAGCCAAGGTTCTGGCGGGGGCCCGTTAGATACGCAGTATTTT. The encoded protein is CASSQGSGGGPLDTQYF.